Sequencing of this T cell receptor beta chain was carried out in a study of blood T cell repertoires in COVID-19. This CDR3 has 15 residues. With V trimmed by 5 bases and J by 5 bases, 8 bases remained unmatched. Germline V gene lookup returns CDR1 MDHEN and CDR2 SYDVKM. The assay was immunoSEQ multiplex PCR, and TCRdb's table has in-frame clones only and misses some. Of about 160,000 clones listed, over 80% are singletons. The source material was PBMCs or T cells enriched from blood (not recorded which). The sequence derives from a woman in her 50s who had recovered from COVID-19. The chain combines TRBV28 with TRBJ2-3; 9 bases agree with TRBD2. This chain's CDR3 is CASSPWGSGGDTQYF. As DNA, the CDR3 is TGTGCCAGCAGTCCATGGGGTAGCGGGGGAGATACGCAGTATTTT.